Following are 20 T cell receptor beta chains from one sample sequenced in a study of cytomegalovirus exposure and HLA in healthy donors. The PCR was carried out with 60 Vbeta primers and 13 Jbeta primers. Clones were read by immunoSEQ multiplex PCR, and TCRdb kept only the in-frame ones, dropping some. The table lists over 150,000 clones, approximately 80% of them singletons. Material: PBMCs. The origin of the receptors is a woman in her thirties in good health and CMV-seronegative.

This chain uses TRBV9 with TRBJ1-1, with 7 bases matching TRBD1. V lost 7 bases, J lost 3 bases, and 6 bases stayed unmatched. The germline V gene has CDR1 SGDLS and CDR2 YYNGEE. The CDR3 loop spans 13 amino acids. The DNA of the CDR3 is TGTGCCAGCGGAGGGGGCATGGACACTGAAGCTTTCTTT. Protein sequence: CASGGGMDTEAFF.

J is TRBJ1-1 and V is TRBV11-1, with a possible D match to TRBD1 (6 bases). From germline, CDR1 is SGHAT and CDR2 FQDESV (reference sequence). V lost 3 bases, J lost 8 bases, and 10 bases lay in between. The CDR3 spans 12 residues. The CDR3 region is CASSLVRGEAFF. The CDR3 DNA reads TGTGCCAGCAGCTTGGTCAGGGGAGAAGCTTTCTTT.

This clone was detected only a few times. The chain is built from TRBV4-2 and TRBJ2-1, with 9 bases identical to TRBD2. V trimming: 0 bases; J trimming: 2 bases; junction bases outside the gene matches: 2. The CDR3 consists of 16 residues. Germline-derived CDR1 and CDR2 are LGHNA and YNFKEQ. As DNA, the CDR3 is TGTGCCAGCAGCCAAGAGACTAGCGGAACCTACAATGAGCAGTTCTTC. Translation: CASSQETSGTYNEQFF.

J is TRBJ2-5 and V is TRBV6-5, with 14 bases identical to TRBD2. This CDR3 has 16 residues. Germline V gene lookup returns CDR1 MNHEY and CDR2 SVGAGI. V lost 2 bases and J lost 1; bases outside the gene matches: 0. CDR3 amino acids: CASSYGTSGGQETQYF. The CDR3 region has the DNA TGTGCCAGCAGTTACGGGACTAGCGGGGGCCAAGAGACCCAGTACTTC.

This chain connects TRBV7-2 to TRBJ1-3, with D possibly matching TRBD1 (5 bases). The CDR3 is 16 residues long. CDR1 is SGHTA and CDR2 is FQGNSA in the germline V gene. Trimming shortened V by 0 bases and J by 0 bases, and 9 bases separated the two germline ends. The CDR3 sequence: CASSLATGLSGNTIYF. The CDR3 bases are TGTGCCAGCAGCTTAGCCACAGGCCTCTCTGGAAACACCATATATTTT.

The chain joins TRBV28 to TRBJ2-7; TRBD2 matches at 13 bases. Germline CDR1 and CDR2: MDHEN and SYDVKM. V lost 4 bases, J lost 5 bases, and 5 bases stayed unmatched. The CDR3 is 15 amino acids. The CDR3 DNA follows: TGTGCCAGCAGTTCCTGGACTAGCGGGAGCCACGAGCAGTACTTC. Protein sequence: CASSSWTSGSHEQYF.

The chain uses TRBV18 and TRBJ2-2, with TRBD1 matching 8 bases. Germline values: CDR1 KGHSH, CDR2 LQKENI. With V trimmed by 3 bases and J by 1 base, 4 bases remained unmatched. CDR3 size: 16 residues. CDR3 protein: CASSPDGQGNTGELFF. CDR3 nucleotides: TGTGCCAGCTCACCGGATGGACAGGGGAACACCGGGGAGCTGTTTTTT.

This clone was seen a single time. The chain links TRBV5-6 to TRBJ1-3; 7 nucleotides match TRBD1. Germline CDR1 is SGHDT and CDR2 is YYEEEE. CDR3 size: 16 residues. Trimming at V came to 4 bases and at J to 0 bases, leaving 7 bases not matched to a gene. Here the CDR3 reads CASSRRQGSSGNTIYF. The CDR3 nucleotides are TGTGCCAGCAGCCGAAGACAGGGAAGCTCTGGAAACACCATATATTTT.

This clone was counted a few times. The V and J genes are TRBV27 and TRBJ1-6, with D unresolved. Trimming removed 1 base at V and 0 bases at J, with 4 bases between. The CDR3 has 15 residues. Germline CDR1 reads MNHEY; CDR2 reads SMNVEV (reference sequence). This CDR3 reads CASSLFGSYNSPLHF. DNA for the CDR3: TGTGCCAGCAGTTTATTCGGCTCCTATAATTCACCCCTCCACTTT.

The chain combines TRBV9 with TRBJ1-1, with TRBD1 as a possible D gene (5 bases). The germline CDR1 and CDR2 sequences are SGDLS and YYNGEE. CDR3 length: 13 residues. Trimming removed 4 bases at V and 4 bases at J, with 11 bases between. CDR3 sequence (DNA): TGTGCCAGCAGCCTTCAGGGAAGCACTGAAGCTTTCTTT. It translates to CASSLQGSTEAFF. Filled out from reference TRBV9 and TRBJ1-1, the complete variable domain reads DSGVTQTPKHLITATGQRVTLRCSPRSGDLSVYWYQQSLDQGLQFLIQYYNGEERAKGNILERFSAQQFPDLHSELNLSSLELGDSALYFCASSLQGSTEAFFGQGTRLTVV.

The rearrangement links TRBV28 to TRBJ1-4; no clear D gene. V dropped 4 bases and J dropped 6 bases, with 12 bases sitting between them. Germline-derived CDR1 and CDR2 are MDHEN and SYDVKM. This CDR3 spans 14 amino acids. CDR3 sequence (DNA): TGTGCCAGCAGTTCCTCAACGGGTGATGAAAAACTGTTTTTT. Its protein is CASSSSTGDEKLFF.

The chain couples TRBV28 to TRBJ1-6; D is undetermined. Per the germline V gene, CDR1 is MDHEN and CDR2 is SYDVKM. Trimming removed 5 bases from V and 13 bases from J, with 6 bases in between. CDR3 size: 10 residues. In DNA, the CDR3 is TGTGCCAGCAGTGGCGGGCCCCTCCACTTT. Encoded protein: CASSGGPLHF.

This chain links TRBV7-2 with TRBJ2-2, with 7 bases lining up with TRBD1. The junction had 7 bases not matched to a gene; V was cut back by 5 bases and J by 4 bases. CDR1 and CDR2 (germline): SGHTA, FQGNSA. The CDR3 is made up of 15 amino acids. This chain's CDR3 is CASSPRDSLTGELFF. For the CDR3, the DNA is TGTGCCAGCAGCCCCCGGGACAGCCTCACCGGGGAGCTGTTTTTT. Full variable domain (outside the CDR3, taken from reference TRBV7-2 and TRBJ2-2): GAGVSQSPSNKVTEKGKDVELRCDPISGHTALYWYRQSLGQGLEFLIYFQGNSAPDKSGLPSDRFSAERTGGSVSTLTIQRTQQEDSAVYLCASSPRDSLTGELFFGEGSRLTVL.

The CDR3 loop reads CASSQSTFSYEQYF. CDR3 nucleotides: TGTGCCAGCAGCCAATCGACATTCTCCTACGAGCAGTACTTC. The chain couples TRBV7-2 to TRBJ2-7; D not certain. The germline gives CDR1 SGHTA, CDR2 FQGNSA. The CDR3 totals 14 residues. Between the trimmed V and J ends, which lost 5 bases and 0 bases, there was a span of 11 bases.

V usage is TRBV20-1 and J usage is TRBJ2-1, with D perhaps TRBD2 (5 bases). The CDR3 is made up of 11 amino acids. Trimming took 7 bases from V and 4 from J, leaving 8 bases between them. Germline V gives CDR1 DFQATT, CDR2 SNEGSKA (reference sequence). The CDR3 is CSVLAYNEQFF. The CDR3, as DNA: TGCAGTGTTTTAGCGTACAATGAGCAGTTCTTC.

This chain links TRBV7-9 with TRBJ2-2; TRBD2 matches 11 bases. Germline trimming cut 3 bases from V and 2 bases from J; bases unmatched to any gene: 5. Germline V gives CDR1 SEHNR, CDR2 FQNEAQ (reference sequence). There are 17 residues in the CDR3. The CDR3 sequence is CASSFPSGGFNTGELFF. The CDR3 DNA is TGTGCCAGCAGCTTCCCTAGCGGGGGGTTTAACACCGGGGAGCTGTTTTTT.

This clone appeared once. The CDR3 DNA is TGTGCCAGCAGCTTAGCCCGGGGTCAAGGGCGCGAGCAGTACTTC. Residues: CASSLARGQGREQYF. The chain recombines TRBV11-2 with TRBJ2-7, with a weak D call TRBD2 (5 bases). CDR3 length: 15 amino acids. The ends were cut back, 1 base at V and 6 bases at J, with 16 bases in the middle. Germline CDR1 reads SGHAT; CDR2 reads FQNNGV.

The CDR3: CTSSPRNQPQHF. In DNA form, the CDR3 reads TGCACCAGCAGCCCTCGCAATCAGCCCCAGCATTTT. V usage is TRBV1 and J usage is TRBJ1-5. TRBV1 represents a pseudogene. CDR3 length: 12 residues.

CDR3 loop: CASSPQGQNTGELFF. Written as DNA, the CDR3 is TGTGCCAGCTCACCCCAGGGTCAGAACACCGGGGAGCTGTTTTTT. J is TRBJ2-2 and V is TRBV18, with D possibly matching TRBD1 (5 bases). Looked up from germline, CDR1 is KGHSH and CDR2 is LQKENI. The CDR3 extends over 15 amino acids. V was cut by 3 bases and J by 1 base, with 9 bases left in between. Together with reference TRBV18 and TRBJ2-2, the CDR3 gives the full variable domain: NAGVMQNPRHLVRRRGQEARLRCSPMKGHSHVYWYRQLPEEGLKFMVYLQKENIIDESGMPKERFSAEFPKEGPSILRIQQVVRGDSAAYFCASSPQGQNTGELFFGEGSRLTVL.

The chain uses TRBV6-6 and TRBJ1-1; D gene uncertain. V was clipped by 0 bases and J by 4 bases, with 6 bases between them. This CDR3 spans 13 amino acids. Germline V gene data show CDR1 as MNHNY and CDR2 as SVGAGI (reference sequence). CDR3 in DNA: TGTGCCAGCAGTTACTCCCTGAGCACTGAAGCTTTCTTT. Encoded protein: CASSYSLSTEAFF.